One sample yielded the 28 T cell receptor beta chains listed below, sequenced in a study of blood T cell repertoires in COVID-19. Assay: immunoSEQ multiplex PCR; the TCRdb copy retains only in-frame clones and omits some. The repertoire holds 95,000 to 100,000 clones, with over 80% as singletons. Sequencing was carried out using peripheral blood. These receptors were obtained from a man aged 50-59 years with acute or convalescent COVID-19.

The chain uses TRBV12-3 or TRBV12-4 and TRBJ1-2, with D possibly matching TRBD1 (5 bases). The CDR3 is made up of 12 amino acids. Trimming removed 5 bases at V and 7 bases at J, with 11 bases between. DNA of the CDR3: TGTGCCAGCAGTCCGGGGGGAGGTGGCTACACCTTC. This translates into CASSPGGGGYTF.

A remark on this clone: A junction end diverges from the germline sequence, so it may reflect a read error. The rearrangement uses TRBV28 and TRBJ2-7, with TRBD1 matching over 8 bases. Per germline, CDR1 MDHEN and CDR2 SYDVKM. The CDR3 totals 12 residues. The CDR3: CASSLPRGHQNF. CDR3 DNA sequence: TGTGCCAGCAGTTTACCCAGGGGGCATCAGAACTTC.

The rearrangement links TRBV28 to TRBJ1-2, with 10 bases that match TRBD1. There are 16 residues in the CDR3. The germline V gene encodes CDR1 MDHEN and CDR2 SYDVKM. J gave up 4 bases and V 6 bases, and 11 bases lay outside the gene matches. CDR3 loop: CASSSGQGRRFYGYTF. The CDR3 nucleotides are TGTGCCAGCAGCTCGGGACAGGGGAGGCGATTCTATGGCTACACCTTC.

The chain couples TRBV18 to TRBJ1-2, with D unclear. The CDR3 covers 12 residues. The V and J ends lost 5 bases and 4 bases respectively, with 8 bases between them. Germline V lookup: CDR1 KGHSH, CDR2 LQKENI. The CDR3 nucleotides read TGTGCCAGCTCAACGGACTTCTATGGCTACACCTTC. As protein: CASSTDFYGYTF. The full variable domain, its missing parts supplied by reference TRBV18 and TRBJ1-2, is NAGVMQNPRHLVRRRGQEARLRCSPMKGHSHVYWYRQLPEEGLKFMVYLQKENIIDESGMPKERFSAEFPKEGPSILRIQQVVRGDSAAYFCASSTDFYGYTFGSGTRLTVV.

The chain carries TRBV14 and TRBJ2-2; 11 bases align to TRBD1. Germline V gives CDR1 SGHDN, CDR2 FVKESK. The J segment lost 5 bases and the V segment lost 4 bases, leaving 3 bases of the junction unmatched. This CDR3 spans 15 amino acids. CDR3: CASSRTGGGTGELFF. CDR3 nucleotide sequence: TGTGCCAGCAGCCGGACAGGGGGCGGGACCGGGGAGCTGTTTTTT. Based on the CDR3 plus reference TRBV14 and TRBJ2-2, the full variable domain is EAGVTQFPSHSVIEKGQTVTLRCDPISGHDNLYWYRRVMGKEIKFLLHFVKESKQDESGMPNNRFLAERTGGTYSTLKVQPAELEDSGVYFCASSRTGGGTGELFFGEGSRLTVL.

The genes are TRBV12-3 or TRBV12-4 and TRBJ2-7, with TRBD1 matching 7 bases. V was pared by 5 bases and J by 3 bases, with 4 bases of the junction left unmatched. The CDR3 is made up of 13 amino acids. The CDR3 nucleotides read TGTGCCAGCAGTCCGGGGACAGTCTACGAGCAGTACTTC. Translated, it gives CASSPGTVYEQYF.

The J gene is TRBJ1-6, the V gene TRBV5-1; D gene uncertain. With 4 bases removed from V and 3 bases from J, the gap between germline ends came to 11 bases. The CDR3 runs 15 residues. Germline V lookup: CDR1 SGHRS, CDR2 YFSETQ. The CDR3 DNA follows: TGCGCCAGCAGCCCCTCTACCCTCTATAATTCACCCCTCCACTTT. Amino acid sequence: CASSPSTLYNSPLHF.

This chain connects TRBV9 to TRBJ2-5; 10 bases fit TRBD2. V shed 2 bases and J 2 bases; nucleotides not matched to a gene: 9. The CDR3 extends over 17 amino acids. From germline, CDR1 is SGDLS and CDR2 YYNGEE. CDR3 coding DNA: TGTGCCAGCAGCGTTAGCGGGGGGTTGATGGTTCAAGAGACCCAGTACTTC. Amino acids: CASSVSGGLMVQETQYF.

The chain employs TRBV3-1 (or the pseudogene TRBV3-2) and TRBJ1-6; tentatively, D is TRBD1 (6 bases). The length of the CDR3 is 15 residues. Trimming took 1 base from V and 7 from J, leaving 11 bases between them. Germline loops: CDR1 LGHDT, CDR2 YNNKEL (reference sequence). The CDR3 loop is CASSQVLTGNSPLHF. CDR3 sequence (DNA): TGTGCCAGCAGCCAAGTCCTGACAGGCAATTCACCCCTCCACTTT.

This chain uses TRBV19 with TRBJ1-5; 9 bases line up with TRBD1. V shed 6 bases and J 4 bases; nucleotides not matched to a gene: 7. Germline V gene data show CDR1 as LNHDA and CDR2 as SQIVND (reference sequence). There are 15 residues in the CDR3. CDR3 nucleotides: TGTGCCAGTAGGTTTGACAGGGGGAAGAATCAGCCCCAGCATTTT. It specifies CASRFDRGKNQPQHF.

This chain joins TRBV2 and TRBJ1-1; D is perhaps TRBD1 (5 bases). This CDR3 is 16 amino acids long. V lost 4 bases, J lost 7 bases, and 22 bases lay in between. The germline CDR1 and CDR2 sequences are SNHLY and FYNNEI. This chain's CDR3 is CASSVGPGHYRIEAFF. In DNA form, the CDR3 reads TGTGCCAGCAGTGTAGGCCCCGGACATTACCGGATTGAAGCTTTCTTT.

The chain links TRBV7-9 to TRBJ1-1; TRBD1 agrees at 7 bases. Germline V gene data show CDR1 as SEHNR and CDR2 as FQNEAQ (reference sequence). The CDR3 is made up of 15 amino acids. J lost 0 bases, V lost 5 bases, and 6 bases had no gene match. The CDR3 loop is CASSPRDRLNTEAFF. CDR3 sequence (DNA): TGTGCCAGCAGCCCCCGGGACAGATTGAACACTGAAGCTTTCTTT.

The V gene is TRBV3-1 (or the pseudogene TRBV3-2), the J gene TRBJ1-2; perhaps TRBD1 as D (5 bases). The length of the CDR3 is 16 residues. From germline, CDR1 is LGHDT and CDR2 YNNKEL (reference sequence). Trimming shortened V by 0 bases and J by 1 base, and 12 bases separated the two germline ends. CDR3 amino acids: CASSQDSRGNNYGYTF. CDR3 sequence (DNA): TGTGCCAGCAGCCAAGATTCAAGGGGTAATAACTATGGCTACACCTTC.

This chain uses TRBV11-2 with TRBJ2-1, with D possibly matching TRBD1 (6 bases). The CDR3 spans 14 residues. The V and J ends lost 0 bases and 10 bases respectively, with 13 bases between them. Germline V CDR1 and CDR2: SGHAT, FQNNGV. The CDR3 nucleotides are TGTGCCAGCAGCTTAGATGTGGGGGCGAGGGAGCAGTTCTTC. It is translated as CASSLDVGAREQFF.

The V gene is TRBV19, the J gene TRBJ1-4; D remains ambiguous. CDR3 length: 17 amino acids. Germline loops: CDR1 LNHDA, CDR2 SQIVND (reference sequence). Trimming took 3 bases from V and 0 from J, leaving 14 bases between them. CDR3 coding DNA: TGTGCCAGTAGTATCGGTAGGAGAGGTGCAACTAATGAAAAACTGTTTTTT. Translated: CASSIGRRGATNEKLFF.

V gene TRBV23-1 combines with J gene TRBJ1-5; D gene unclear. TRBV23-1 carries the ORF label, with uncertain function. V was clipped by 1 base and J by 11 bases, with 9 bases between them. The CDR3 is made up of 12 amino acids. The DNA for the CDR3 is TGCGCCAGCAGTCAATTATCCGGGGCCCAGCATTTT. It encodes CASSQLSGAQHF.

The rearrangement joins TRBV3-1 (or the pseudogene TRBV3-2) to TRBJ1-1; no definite D call. V lost 4 bases to trimming and J lost 5 bases, with 11 bases between them. This CDR3 spans 13 amino acids. The germline V gene has CDR1 LGHDT and CDR2 YNNKEL (reference sequence). CDR3 nucleotide sequence: TGTGCCAGCAGCCCTAAAGGAGGAACTGAAGCTTTCTTT. The encoded protein is CASSPKGGTEAFF.

This clone was detected only a few times. The chain's CDR3 is CASSLGTGDGYTF. CDR3 nucleotide sequence: TGTGCCAGCAGCTTAGGAACAGGGGATGGCTACACCTTC. The chain has TRBV7-9 and TRBJ1-2, with 7 bases matching TRBD1. The germline CDR1 and CDR2 sequences are SEHNR and FQNEAQ (reference sequence). The V gene end was trimmed by 1 base and the J gene end by 6 bases; junction bases not matched to a gene: 2. The CDR3 is made up of 13 amino acids.

The rearrangement links TRBV18 to TRBJ1-5; 7 bases agree with TRBD1. The CDR3 length is 14 residues. The trim removed 3 bases at V and 5 bases at J, leaving 4 bases unmatched. CDR1 KGHSH and CDR2 LQKENI come from the germline V gene. CDR3 bases: TGTGCCAGCTCACCGGTCCAGGGGGATCAGCCCCAGCATTTT. It codes for CASSPVQGDQPQHF.

The gene calls are TRBV9 and TRBJ2-1; 10 nucleotides line up with TRBD2. Germline values: CDR1 SGDLS, CDR2 YYNGEE. The CDR3 covers 15 residues. With 3 bases clipped from V and 7 bases from J, the junction kept 7 bases outside the gene matches. The CDR3 loop is CASSGTSGMSNEQFF. The CDR3 DNA follows: TGTGCCAGCAGCGGTACTAGCGGGATGAGTAATGAGCAGTTCTTC. Complete variable domain (other parts from reference TRBV9 and TRBJ2-1): DSGVTQTPKHLITATGQRVTLRCSPRSGDLSVYWYQQSLDQGLQFLIQYYNGEERAKGNILERFSAQQFPDLHSELNLSSLELGDSALYFCASSGTSGMSNEQFFGPGTRLTVL.

The gene calls are TRBV27 and TRBJ2-3; a possible D gene is TRBD2 (6 bases). The V and J ends lost 5 bases and 0 bases respectively, with 12 bases between them. Germline V gene lookup returns CDR1 MNHEY and CDR2 SMNVEV (reference sequence). There are 15 residues in the CDR3. The CDR3 sequence is CASSMWTTSTDTQYF. In DNA, the CDR3 is TGTGCCAGCAGTATGTGGACTACTAGCACAGATACGCAGTATTTT.

The V call is TRBV11-2, the J call TRBJ1-6; D is unclear. V was trimmed by 5 bases and J by 8 bases, leaving 13 bases between them. This CDR3 has 14 amino acids. CDR1 is SGHAT and CDR2 is FQNNGV in the germline V gene. Here the CDR3 DNA reads TGTGCCAGCAGCCCCGGTCAGCGCGATTCACCCCTCCACTTT. This translates into CASSPGQRDSPLHF. Variable domain in full (rest from reference TRBV11-2 and TRBJ1-6): EAGVAQSPRYKIIEKRQSVAFWCNPISGHATLYWYQQILGQGPKLLIQFQNNGVVDDSQLPKDRFSAERLKGVDSTLKIQPAKLEDSAVYLCASSPGQRDSPLHFGNGTRLTVT.

A note on this clone: This CDR3 is also generated by other DNA sequences in the sample. The chain carries TRBV5-1 and TRBJ1-2; D not resolved. This CDR3 is built from 13 residues. V lost 1 base, J lost 3 bases, and 7 bases lay in between. CDR1 and CDR2 from the germline V gene are SGHRS and YFSETQ. The chain's CDR3 is CASSLNGDYGYTF. CDR3 DNA sequence: TGCGCCAGCAGCTTGAACGGTGACTATGGCTACACCTTC. Full variable domain (rest looked up from reference TRBV5-1 and TRBJ1-2): KAGVTQTPRYLIKTRGQQVTLSCSPISGHRSVSWYQQTPGQGLQFLFEYFSETQRNKGNFPGRFSGRQFSNSRSEMNVSTLELGDSALYLCASSLNGDYGYTFGSGTRLTVV.

The chain recombines TRBV5-5 with TRBJ1-5, with 8 bases fitting TRBD1. This CDR3 is 18 amino acids long. CDR1 is SGHKS and CDR2 is YYEKEE in the germline V gene (reference sequence). The junction had 10 bases not matched to a gene; V was cut back by 2 bases and J by 0 bases. CDR3: CASSFRDRPEYSNQPQHF. CDR3 nucleotide sequence: TGTGCCAGCAGCTTTCGGGACAGGCCTGAGTATAGCAATCAGCCCCAGCATTTT.

The J gene is TRBJ1-5, the V gene TRBV6-5; D possibly corresponds to TRBD1 (6 bases). The V and J ends lost 7 bases and 5 bases respectively, with 15 bases between them. This CDR3 has 14 amino acids. The germline CDR1 and CDR2 sequences are MNHEY and SVGAGI. The DNA for the CDR3 is TGTGCCAGCACCCTCAGGGGAAGAGATCAGCCCCAGCATTTT. It codes for CASTLRGRDQPQHF.

In the case of this clone: Germline is not matched at one junction end, which may reflect a read error. The chain uses TRBV5-1 and TRBJ1-5; tentatively, D is TRBD1 (5 bases). The germline CDR1 and CDR2 sequences are SGHRS and YFSETQ. The CDR3 sequence is 15 residues long. CDR3 coding DNA: TGCGCCCGCAGCTTGGGGGGGGACTTTAATCAGCCCCAGCATTTT. This encodes CARSLGGDFNQPQHF.

The chain combines TRBV28 with TRBJ2-5, with TRBD2 as a possible D gene (6 bases). Germline V CDR1 and CDR2: MDHEN, SYDVKM. Trimming left V 5 bases short and J 5 bases short, with 21 bases between. There are 16 residues in the CDR3. The CDR3 DNA reads TGTGCCAGCAGTCTCCCATCGCCCAATGGGGGGGAGACCCAGTACTTC. Encoded protein: CASSLPSPNGGETQYF. The full variable domain, rest sourced from reference TRBV28 and TRBJ2-5, is DVKVTQSSRYLVKRTGEKVFLECVQDMDHENMFWYRQDPGLGLRLIYFSYDVKMKEKGDIPEGYSVSREKKERFSLILESASTNQTSMYLCASSLPSPNGGETQYFGPGTRLLVL.

The genes are TRBV21-1 and TRBJ1-5. TRBV21-1 is a pseudogene. The CDR3 has 16 residues. Here the CDR3 DNA reads TGTGCCAGCAGCAAAATTCGGTCGAGATTCCGTCAGCCCCAGCATTTT. Its protein product is CASSKIRSRFRQPQHF.